The rows below give T cell receptor beta chains drawn from one sample of a study of cytomegalovirus exposure and HLA in healthy donors. Libraries were prepared by immunoSEQ multiplex PCR; TCRdb keeps only in-frame clonotypes and omits some of them. The sample has about 130,000 clones, around four fifths seen once; the top ten hold approximately 4.8%. Sequenced input: PBMCs. All receptors derive from a young man in good health. The CDR3 runs from the conserved cysteine through the conserved F or W. The D gene is left open where the match is weak. A clone size is listed for some rows: how often the clone was seen (once, few, many), or a class if it is expanded.

>.|TRBV9|TRBJ2-5|.|11
TGTGCCAGCAGCGACGACAGGCGGCAGTACTTC
CASSDDRRQYF
>TRBD2|TRBV5-1|TRBJ2-2|.|15
TGCGCCAGCACAGGGACTAGCGCGAACACCGGGGAGCTGTTTTTT
CASTGTSANTGELFF
>.|TRBV2|TRBJ1-2|.|14
TGTGCCAGCAGTGAAGACAACTACCACTATGGCTACACCTTC
CASSEDNYHYGYTF
>.|TRBV5-1|TRBJ1-1|.|14
TGCGCCAGCAGCTTGGCACCAGCGGGGGGTGAAGCTTTCTTT
CASSLAPAGGEAFF
>.|TRBV27|TRBJ1-6|.|16
TGTGCCAGCACCCTTTTGGCAGGGAGGGATAATTCACCCCTCCACTTT
CASTLLAGRDNSPLHF
>TRBD2|TRBV5-5|TRBJ2-7|.|20
TGTGCCAGCAGCCTGGCAGGGGGACTAGCGGGAGTTGAATTACTCTACGAGCAGTACTTC
CASSLAGGLAGVELLYEQYF
>.|TRBV28|TRBJ2-3|.|15
TGTGCCAGCAGTTTAATAGCAATCCCGGGGGATACGCAGTATTTT
CASSLIAIPGDTQYF
>TRBD1|TRBV7-3|TRBJ2-1|.|16
TGTGCCAGCAGCTTAATGGGACAGGAGATAGGCAATGAGCAGTTCTTC
CASSLMGQEIGNEQFF
>.|TRBV29-1|TRBJ2-5|once|14
TGCAGCGTTGATTGGGGCACGAGACAAGAGACCCAGTACTTC
CSVDWGTRQETQYF
>TRBD2|TRBV7-6|TRBJ2-5|.|16
TGTGCCAGCAGCTCGGGACTAGCGGTGTCCCAAGAGACCCAGTACTTC
CASSSGLAVSQETQYF
>TRBD2|TRBV7-9|TRBJ2-3|.|16
TGTTCCAGCAGCCAAAGACTAGCGGGGAGCACAGATACGCAGTATTTT
CSSSQRLAGSTDTQYF
>.|TRBV5-1|TRBJ2-2|.|14
TGCGCCAGCAGGTCCCAGGGTTCTGGCGGGGAGCTGTTTTTT
CASRSQGSGGELFF
>TRBD1|TRBV18|TRBJ1-3|.|16
TGTGCCAGCTCACCGGGACAGGGGGCGCGTGGAAACACCATATATTTT
CASSPGQGARGNTIYF
>.|TRBV7-9|TRBJ2-2|.|17
TGTTCCAGCAGCTCCCCCTCAAGCGGTCAGAGCGCCGGGGAGCTGTTTTTT
CSSSSPSSGQSAGELFF
>TRBD1|TRBV6-5|TRBJ2-2|.|14
TGTGCCAGCAGCCCGGGACAGGGGCTACGGGAGCTGTTTTTT
CASSPGQGLRELFF
>TRBD1|TRBV9|TRBJ2-5|.|16
TGTGCCAGCAGCGCTCCCCGAGGGACAGTAAAAGAGACCCAGTACTTC
CASSAPRGTVKETQYF
>.|TRBV5-8|TRBJ1-2|.|14
TGTGCCAGCAGCTTCTCCGGGGCTAACTATGGCTACACCTTC
CASSFSGANYGYTF
>.|TRBV5-6|TRBJ2-7|few|14
TGTGCCAGCAGCCTGCTAGACTATAAAAACGAGCAGTACTTC
CASSLLDYKNEQYF
>TRBD2|TRBV27|TRBJ2-1|.|16
TGTGCCAGCAGTCCGAGACTAGCGGGACCATACAATGAGCAGTTCTTC
CASSPRLAGPYNEQFF
>.|TRBV7-9|TRBJ2-1|.|9
TGTGCCAGCAGCGGCCCGCAGTTCTTC
CASSGPQFF
>.|TRBV6-5|TRBJ1-2|.|15
TGTGCCAGCAGCTCCGGGCAGGGCCCCTCCTATGGCTACACCTTC
CASSSGQGPSYGYTF
>.|TRBV7-7|TRBJ2-1|.|15
TGTGCCAGCAGCTTTGGCCGGGGCTCCTACAATGAGCAGTTCTTC
CASSFGRGSYNEQFF
>.|TRBV29-1|TRBJ1-2|.|12
TGCAGCCTGCGGAACAGGAGCGGGGGCTACACCTTC
CSLRNRSGGYTF
>.|TRBV6-9|TRBJ2-1|.|15
TGTGCCAGCAGTCTATGGAGGTCCCCCCCCAATGAGCAGTTCTTC
CASSLWRSPPNEQFF
>.|TRBV29-1|TRBJ2-7|.|13
TGCAGCGTTGAACAGGGAATAGCCTACGAGCAGTACTTC
CSVEQGIAYEQYF
>TRBD2|TRBV6-6|TRBJ2-2|once|16
TGTGCCAGCATTCAACTAGCGGGAGTCGTATGGGGGGAGCTGTTTTTT
CASIQLAGVVWGELFF
>.|TRBV19|TRBJ2-1|.|15
TGTGCCAGTAGTTCGCAGGGACTTGTTCGGAATGAGCAGTTCTTC
CASSSQGLVRNEQFF
>.|TRBV6-5|TRBJ1-1|once|15
TGTGCCAGCCGACCACCGTCAGGGGTCCGCACTGAAGCTTTCTTT
CASRPPSGVRTEAFF